Following are 19 T cell receptor beta chains from one sample sequenced in a study of T-cell reconstitution after alpha-beta-depleted transplantation in children. Unique molecular identifiers were incorporated when the TCRbeta library was constructed. TCRdb processed the PCR reads anew with MiXCR; each CDR3 protein has one entry. The sample includes approximately 500,000 distinct CDR3 sequences, about 10% seen only once; the top ten take 2%. The sequencing used PBMCs, collected before TCRalphabeta/CD19-depleted stem cell transplant. All receptors derive from a child aged 2-9 years with inherited bone marrow failure, due to receive a stem cell transplant.

This rearrangement joins TRBV20-1 to TRBJ2-3; 9 nucleotides align to TRBD2. Germline CDR1 DFQATT, CDR2 SNEGSKA (reference sequence). The CDR3 runs to 17 residues. V trimming: 6 bases; J trimming: 5 bases; junction bases outside the gene matches: 18. The CDR3: CSAWEVKAGGPGDTQYF. The DNA for the CDR3 is TGCAGTGCCTGGGAGGTAAAGGCGGGAGGGCCTGGAGATACGCAGTATTTT.

This clonotype showed up many times. The chain couples TRBV14 to TRBJ2-5; D assignment may be TRBD1 or TRBD2 (6 bases each). Germline V gives CDR1 SGHDN, CDR2 FVKESK. The CDR3 contains 16 residues. Trimming took 1 base from V and 1 from J, leaving 13 bases between them. DNA for the CDR3: TGTGCCAGCAGCCAAGGGGTGAAGGGGGGCCAAGAGACCCAGTACTTC. It specifies CASSQGVKGGQETQYF.

This clonotype was detected ten times or more. The rearrangement links TRBV3-1 to TRBJ2-3; D not certain. Trimming took 6 bases from V and 0 from J, leaving 13 bases between them. CDR3 length: 15 residues. Germline CDR1 reads LGHDT; CDR2 reads YNNKEL (reference sequence). In DNA form, the CDR3 reads TGTGCCAGCAGGGGAAGCGCCTCTAGCACAGATACGCAGTATTTT. This encodes CASRGSASSTDTQYF.

At least ten counts were recorded for this clonotype. The J gene is TRBJ2-1, the V gene TRBV15, with a tentative D call TRBD1 (5 bases). Germline-derived CDR1 and CDR2 are LNHNV and YYDKDF (reference sequence). V gave up 0 bases and J gave up 4 bases, with 16 bases separating them. CDR3 length equals 17 residues. CDR3 nucleotide sequence: TGTGCCACCAGCAGAGATAGTGCGGCTTCAGGGTACAATGAGCAGTTCTTC. Protein sequence: CATSRDSAASGYNEQFF.

This clonotype showed up many times. The chain is built from TRBV15 and TRBJ2-5; D possibly corresponds to TRBD2 (6 bases). The germline V gene has CDR1 LNHNV and CDR2 YYDKDF (reference sequence). Deletions cut 0 bases from V and 3 bases from J, with 8 bases between. This CDR3 contains 14 residues. CDR3 sequence: CATSRDSGEETQYF. CDR3 DNA sequence: TGTGCCACCAGCAGAGACTCGGGGGAAGAGACCCAGTACTTC.

This clonotype was counted at least ten times. The V call is TRBV7-2, the J call TRBJ2-7, with TRBD1 matching over 7 bases. The CDR3 has 15 residues. Germline assignment: CDR1 SGHTA and CDR2 FQGNSA. The junction had 11 bases not matched to a gene; V was cut back by 5 bases and J by 4 bases. CDR3 coding DNA: TGTGCCAGCAGCCCTTCCGGGACAGCCTGGTACGAGCAGTACTTC. Translated, it gives CASSPSGTAWYEQYF.

V usage is TRBV10-3 and J usage is TRBJ2-7, with 11 bases aligning to TRBD1. Losses at the gene ends were 8 bases for V and 6 bases for J; bases not matched to a gene: 9. The CDR3 runs to 14 residues. The germline V gene encodes CDR1 ENHRY and CDR2 SYGVKD. The DNA for the CDR3 is TGTGCCATCGGCGGACAGGGGGCAACGGGCGAGCAGTACTTC. This sequence encodes CAIGGQGATGEQYF.

This clonotype was recorded many times. The chain couples TRBV5-6 to TRBJ2-4, with 8 positions matching TRBD1. Germline CDR1 and CDR2: SGHDT and YYEEEE. Losses at the gene ends were 3 bases for V and 6 bases for J; bases not matched to a gene: 8. This CDR3 contains 15 residues. CDR3 DNA sequence: TGTGCCAGCAGCTCGATGACAGGGGTTCGAAACATTCAGTACTTC. Translated: CASSSMTGVRNIQYF.

This clonotype came up many times. This chain connects TRBV5-1 to TRBJ2-1, with a tentative D call TRBD2 (6 bases). The CDR3 length is 15 residues. V lost 0 bases and J lost 3, with 10 bases in between. Germline V gene data show CDR1 as SGHRS and CDR2 as YFSETQ. The CDR3 DNA is TGCGCCAGCAGCTTGGGCGGGGATAGCTACAATGAGCAGTTCTTC. Its translation: CASSLGGDSYNEQFF.

This chain uses TRBV11-2 with TRBJ2-4; D is possibly TRBD2 (5 bases). V dropped 5 bases and J dropped 2 bases, with 19 bases sitting between them. The germline V gene encodes CDR1 SGHAT and CDR2 FQNNGV. The CDR3 runs 17 residues. The CDR3 reads CASSPWVSDWSKNIQYF. CDR3 nucleotide sequence: TGTGCCAGCAGCCCATGGGTTAGCGATTGGTCCAAAAACATTCAGTACTTC.

The table lists this clonotype with many counts. One end of the junction is discordant with germline, which a read error may explain. The chain carries TRBV7-9 and TRBJ2-7, with 7 bases aligning to TRBD1. This CDR3 comprises 15 residues. Germline V gene lookup returns CDR1 SEHNR and CDR2 FQNEAQ (reference sequence). This CDR3 is CASSPRDSSSYEQYF. The CDR3 region has the DNA TGTGCCAGCAGCCCCCGGGACAGCTCCTCCTACGAGCAGTACTTT. The full variable domain, its missing parts supplied by reference TRBV7-9 and TRBJ2-7, is DTGVSQNPRHKITKRGQNVTFRCDPISEHNRLYWYRQTLGQGPEFLTYFQNEAQLEKSRLLSDRFSAERPKGSFSTLEIQRTEQGDSAMYLCASSPRDSSSYEQYFGPGTRLTVT.

This clonotype was detected ten times or more. The V and J genes are TRBV29-1 and TRBJ2-3, with 11 bases that match TRBD2. The length of the CDR3 is 16 residues. Germline V lookup: CDR1 SQVTM, CDR2 ANQGSEA. V dropped 3 bases and J dropped 0; count of bases not matched to a gene: 5. The CDR3 DNA is TGCAGCGTTGAGAATCGACTAGCGGGAAGCACAGATACGCAGTATTTT. Translated, it gives CSVENRLAGSTDTQYF.

This clonotype was observed many times. The chain couples TRBV5-1 to TRBJ2-1, with 8 bases that match TRBD2. The junction had 9 bases not matched to a gene; V was cut back by 7 bases and J by 3 bases. CDR3 length equals 15 residues. Germline assignment: CDR1 SGHRS and CDR2 YFSETQ. In DNA, the CDR3 is TGCGCCAGCCGCGACAGCGGGAGCGTCTACAATGAGCAGTTCTTC. It encodes CASRDSGSVYNEQFF.

This clonotype was detected many times. The CDR3, as DNA: TGTGCCACCAGCAGCGGGACTAGCGGGCAAGAGACCCAGTACTTC. It encodes CATSSGTSGQETQYF. The chain employs TRBV15 and TRBJ2-5; 12 bases are shared with TRBD2. The germline gives CDR1 LNHNV, CDR2 YYDKDF (reference sequence). V trimming: 3 bases; J trimming: 2 bases; junction bases outside the gene matches: 1. The CDR3 has 15 residues.

This clonotype has just a few counts. The chain couples TRBV18 to TRBJ2-1, with 7 bases lining up with TRBD2. With V trimmed by 2 bases and J by 3 bases, 4 bases remained unmatched. Germline V gene lookup returns CDR1 KGHSH and CDR2 LQKENI. This CDR3 is 15 amino acids long. In nucleotides, the CDR3 is TGTGCCAGCTCACCAAGCCTAGCGGACTACAATGAGCAGTTCTTC. This codes for CASSPSLADYNEQFF.

This clonotype was counted ten times or more. The rearrangement uses TRBV29-1 and TRBJ1-3; no firm D call. This CDR3 has 13 amino acids. V was cut by 4 bases and J by 0 bases, with 7 bases left in between. Germline V gene lookup returns CDR1 SQVTM and CDR2 ANQGSEA. CDR3 protein: CSVVISSGNTIYF. The CDR3 nucleotides read TGCAGCGTTGTGATCAGCTCTGGAAACACCATATATTTT.

This clonotype was observed at least ten times. J is TRBJ2-5 and V is TRBV5-5; tentatively, D is TRBD2 (6 bases). This CDR3 spans 15 amino acids. The germline V gene encodes CDR1 SGHKS and CDR2 YYEKEE (reference sequence). Trimming took 0 bases from V and 3 from J, leaving 12 bases between them. CDR3 loop: CASSLDGRREETQYF. The CDR3 DNA follows: TGTGCCAGCAGCTTGGACGGGAGAAGGGAAGAGACCCAGTACTTC.

This clonotype was recorded at least ten times. The rearrangement joins TRBV20-1 to TRBJ2-7, with 8 bases lining up with TRBD1. The trim removed 2 bases at V and 6 bases at J, leaving 3 bases unmatched. Germline CDR1 DFQATT, CDR2 SNEGSKA (reference sequence). The CDR3 totals 12 residues. Here the CDR3 reads CSARRTGSEQYF. In nucleotides, the CDR3 is TGCAGTGCTAGACGGACAGGGAGCGAGCAGTACTTC.

Turning to this clonotype: A much larger clone lies one base from this, so it may be a read error. The chain is built from TRBV6-5 and TRBJ2-5; TRBD1 or TRBD2 may be the D gene (5 bases each). Looked up from germline, CDR1 is MNHEY and CDR2 is SVGAGI. The V gene lost 2 bases and the J gene lost 4 bases, with 17 bases spanning the gap. The CDR3 runs to 16 residues. CDR3 DNA sequence: TGTGCCAGCAGTTACCTCGGGACCCCAAAGGGAGAGACCCAGTACTTC. Translated: CASSYLGTPKGETQYF.